This T cell receptor (beta chain) comes out of a study of T cells in Graves' hyperthyroidism and ophthalmopathy. Study details: Any treatment followed the collection of peripheral blood at initial diagnosis.

The germline gives CDR1 LNHDA, CDR2 SQIVND (reference sequence). The V end lost 1 base, the J end lost 4 bases, and 8 bases lay between the germline ends. The CDR3 has 13 amino acids. RNA transcripts served as the template for amplifying TCR beta CDR3 regions. Primed by the HTBI set, a first-round RT-PCR was run on the TCR CDR3. TCRdb independently ran MiXCR on the multiplex PCR reads; one entry per CDR3 protein. The top ten clones hold about 4% of a sample with some 400,000 distinct CDR3 sequences, under 20% of them seen once. The diagnoses drew upon clinical symptoms, serum thyroxine and TRAb, thyroid ultrasound and orbital computed tomography. PBMCs were obtained from 9 to 10 ml fresh peripheral blood.

Source material: blood. This clonotype originated in a woman aged 18-29 years with Graves' hyperthyroidism. The chain joins TRBV19 to TRBJ2-7, with a possible D match to TRBD2 (5 bases). As DNA, the CDR3 is TGTGCCAGTAGTATAGGACGGGATTACGAGCAGTACTTC. Translated: CASSIGRDYEQYF.